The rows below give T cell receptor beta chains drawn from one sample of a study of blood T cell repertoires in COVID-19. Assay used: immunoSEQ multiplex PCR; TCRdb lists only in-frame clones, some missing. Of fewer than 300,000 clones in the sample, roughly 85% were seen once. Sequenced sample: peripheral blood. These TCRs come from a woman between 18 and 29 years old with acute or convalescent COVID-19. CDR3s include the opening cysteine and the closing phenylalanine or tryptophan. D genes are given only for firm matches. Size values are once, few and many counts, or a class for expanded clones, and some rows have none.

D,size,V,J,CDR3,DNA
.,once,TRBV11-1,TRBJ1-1,CASSFTIRQPEAFF,TGTGCCAGCAGCTTCACGATCAGGCAACCCGAAGCTTTCTTT
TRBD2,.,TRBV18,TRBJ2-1,CASSPGTSGLYNEQFF,TGTGCCAGCTCACCAGGGACTAGCGGATTATACAATGAGCAGTTCTTC
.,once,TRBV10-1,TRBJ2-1,CASSGGGSSYNEQFF,TGCGCCAGCAGTGGGGGCGGTAGCTCCTACAATGAGCAGTTCTTC
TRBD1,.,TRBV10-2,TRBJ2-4,CASRPGQSDIQYF,TGCGCCAGCAGGCCGGGACAGTCGGACATTCAGTACTTC
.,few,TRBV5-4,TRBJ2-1,CASSSGPSLGNEQFF,TGTGCCAGCAGCAGCGGGCCGTCCCTGGGGAATGAGCAGTTCTTC
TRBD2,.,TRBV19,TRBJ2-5,CASQGTSGHEETQYF,TGTGCCAGCCAGGGGACTAGCGGGCACGAAGAGACCCAGTACTTC
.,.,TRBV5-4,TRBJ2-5,CASSLGAVVQETQYF,TGTGCCAGCAGCTTGGGGGCAGTAGTCCAAGAGACCCAGTACTTC
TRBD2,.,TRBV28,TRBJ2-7,CASSLGEGVAF,TGTGCCAGCAGTTTAGGGGAGGGTGTAGCCTTC
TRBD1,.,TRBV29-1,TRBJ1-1,CSGSDRSHTEAFF,TGCAGCGGTTCGGACAGGTCGCACACTGAAGCTTTCTTT
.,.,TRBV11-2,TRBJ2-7,CASSSGGLGYEQYF,TGTGCCAGCAGCTCCGGGGGGCTCGGCTACGAGCAGTACTTC
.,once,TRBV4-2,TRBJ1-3,CASSQDFLGPGNTIYF,TGTGCCAGCAGCCAAGATTTTTTGGGGCCTGGAAACACCATATATTTT
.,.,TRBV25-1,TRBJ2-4,CASRGSGSFAQYF,TGTGCCAGCAGGGGTTCGGGGAGTTTCGCTCAGTACTTC
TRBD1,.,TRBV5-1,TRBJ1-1,CASSQIGDRVTFF,TGCGCCAGCAGCCAGATAGGGGACAGGGTAACTTTCTTT
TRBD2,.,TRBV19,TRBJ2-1,CASSTGLYNEQFF,TGTGCCAGTAGTACGGGACTATACAATGAGCAGTTCTTC
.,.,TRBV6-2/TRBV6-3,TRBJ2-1,CASSYSPFDEQFF,TGTGCCAGCAGTTACTCCCCTTTTGATGAGCAGTTCTTC
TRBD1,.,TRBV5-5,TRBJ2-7,CASKPTGQDYEQYF,TGTGCCAGCAAACCGACAGGGCAGGATTACGAGCAGTACTTC
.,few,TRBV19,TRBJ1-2,CASSSKQTAVYGYTF,TGTGCCAGTAGTAGCAAGCAGACAGCCGTCTATGGCTACACCTTC
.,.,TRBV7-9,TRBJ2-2,CASSLPRAQESTGELFF,TGTGCCAGCAGCCTCCCCAGGGCCCAGGAGAGTACCGGGGAGCTGTTTTTT
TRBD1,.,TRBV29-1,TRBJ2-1,CSVEGGDYNEQFF,TGCAGCGTAGAAGGGGGCGACTACAATGAGCAGTTCTTC
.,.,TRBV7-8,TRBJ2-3,CASSLGQLSTDTQYF,TGTGCCAGCAGCTTAGGGCAGTTGAGCACAGATACGCAGTATTTT
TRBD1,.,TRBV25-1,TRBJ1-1,CASSDGVGTGVFTEAFF,TGTGCCAGCAGTGATGGGGTGGGGACAGGGGTGTTTACTGAAGCTTTCTTT
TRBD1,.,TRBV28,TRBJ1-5,CASSSGQGYEQPQHF,TGTGCCAGCAGTTCGGGACAGGGTTATGAGCAGCCCCAGCATTTT
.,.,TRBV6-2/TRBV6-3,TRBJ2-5,CASSYEREIPQETQYF,TGTGCCAGCAGTTATGAGAGGGAGATCCCCCAAGAGACCCAGTACTTC
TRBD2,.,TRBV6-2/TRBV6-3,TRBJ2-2,CASSLAGGTTGELFF,TGTGCCAGCAGTTTAGCGGGAGGAACCACCGGGGAGCTGTTTTTT
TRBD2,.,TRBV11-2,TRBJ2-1,CASSSVSGGVYYEQFF,TGTGCCAGCAGCTCAGTGAGCGGGGGGGTTTACTATGAGCAGTTCTTC
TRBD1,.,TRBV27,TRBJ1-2,CASSFTGGSYGYTF,TGTGCCAGCAGTTTTACAGGGGGAAGTTATGGCTACACCTTC
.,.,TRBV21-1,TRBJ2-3,CASNKGNTSFADTQYF,TGTGCCAGCAACAAAGGGAATACTAGCTTCGCAGATACGCAGTATTTT
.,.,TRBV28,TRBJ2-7,CASSPNRDRSYEQYF,TGTGCCAGCAGTCCTAACAGGGATCGCTCCTACGAGCAGTACTTC
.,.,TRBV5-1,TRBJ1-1,CASSLVQRNTEAFF,TGCGCCAGCAGCTTGGTACAGAGGAACACTGAAGCTTTCTTT